These T cell receptor beta chains were read from a single sample in a study of blood T cell repertoires in COVID-19. The protocol was immunoSEQ multiplex PCR, while the TCRdb copy is restricted to in-frame clones and leaves out a portion. The data show under 300,000 clones, over 75% seen once. Sequenced sample: peripheral blood. The receptors come from a human donor in a cohort sampled during active COVID-19. Both conserved end residues are part of each CDR3. D genes are given only for firm matches.

TRBJ1-2 | TRBD1 | TRBV28 | CATRQGAMYGYTF | TGTGCCACCAGACAGGGGGCAATGTATGGCTACACCTTC
TRBJ2-1 | TRBD2 | TRBV18 | CASSRSSGNSYNEQFF | TGTGCCAGCTCACGTTCTAGCGGGAACTCCTACAATGAGCAGTTCTTC
TRBJ1-6 | TRBD1 | TRBV27 | CASSLKDRDSPLHF | TGTGCCAGCAGTTTAAAAGACAGGGATTCACCCCTCCACTTT
TRBJ2-5 | TRBD2 | TRBV2 | CASTFGTSGTETQYF | TGTGCCAGCACTTTCGGGACTAGCGGGACAGAGACCCAGTACTTC
TRBJ1-1 | TRBD1 | TRBV5-6 | CASRRRTGGKVEAFF | TGTGCCAGCAGAAGGCGGACAGGGGGTAAGGTTGAAGCTTTCTTT
TRBJ2-2 | . | TRBV9 | CASGAGLRNTGELFF | TGTGCCAGTGGCGCGGGACTGAGGAACACCGGGGAGCTGTTTTTT
TRBJ1-2 | . | TRBV5-6 | CASSSTGRGIYGYTF | TGTGCCAGCAGCTCTACCGGTAGGGGTATCTATGGCTACACCTTC
TRBJ1-4 | . | TRBV27 | CASRAWGDHEKLFF | TGTGCCAGCAGGGCCTGGGGCGACCATGAAAAACTGTTTTTT
TRBJ1-2 | . | TRBV6-5 | CASSPAPSDYGYTF | TGTGCCAGCAGCCCCGCCCCTAGCGACTATGGCTACACCTTC
TRBJ1-4 | TRBD1 | TRBV18 | CASSVQQGRFNEKLFF | TGTGCCAGCTCAGTCCAACAGGGGCGGTTTAATGAAAAACTGTTTTTT
TRBJ2-3 | . | TRBV30 | CAWSGLARDTQYF | TGTGCCTGGAGTGGTTTAGCGAGAGATACGCAGTATTTT
TRBJ2-7 | . | TRBV28 | CASSRNRVEQYF | TGTGCCAGCAGCCGAAACAGGGTCGAGCAGTACTTC
TRBJ1-1 | TRBD1 | TRBV28 | CASSSGGTGEAFF | TGTGCCAGCAGTTCCGGGGGGACAGGGGAAGCTTTCTTT
TRBJ1-2 | . | TRBV5-5 | CASSLRGLYGYTF | TGTGCCAGCAGCTTGCGAGGGCTCTATGGCTACACCTTC
TRBJ1-2 | TRBD1 | TRBV2 | CASGGWDRDGYTF | TGTGCCAGCGGAGGGTGGGACAGGGATGGCTACACCTTC